The rows below give T cell receptor beta chains drawn from one sample of a study of cytomegalovirus exposure and HLA in healthy donors. The assay was immunoSEQ multiplex PCR, and TCRdb's table has in-frame clones only and misses some. The repertoire includes 85,000 to 120,000 clones, approximately 94% of them detected once, and 0.7% to 0.9% sits in the top ten. The specimen sequenced was PBMCs. The receptors come from a woman aged 18-29 years in good health and CMV-seronegative. Each CDR3 is given with its conserved first and last residue. A D gene is named only where the DNA matches it firmly. Some rows mark clone size as missing; the rest say once, few, many or name a class of expanded clone.

J	D	size	V	DNA	CDR3
TRBJ2-1	TRBD2	-	TRBV20-1	TGTACAGCGGGGATTTACAATGAGCAGTTCTTC	CTAGIYNEQFF
TRBJ2-7	TRBD2	-	TRBV2	TGTGCCAGCAGTGAAGGCGGGAGAAGCTACGAGCAGTACTTC	CASSEGGRSYEQYF
TRBJ2-1	-	-	TRBV29-1	TGCAGCGTCTATCCTCCCTTTGGCGGGGAGCAGTTCTTC	CSVYPPFGGEQFF
TRBJ2-7	TRBD2	once	TRBV7-9	TGTGCCAGCAGCTTAGCAGCGGGGAACTCTTACGAGCAGTACTTC	CASSLAAGNSYEQYF
TRBJ1-1	-	-	TRBV29-1	TGCAGCGGCCAGGGGCCTGAGGTCGAGGCTTTCTTT	CSGQGPEVEAFF
TRBJ1-1	TRBD1	once	TRBV6-4	TGTGCCAGCAGTGACCGAGGGGGCTGGAACACTGAAGCTTTCTTT	CASSDRGGWNTEAFF
TRBJ2-7	TRBD2	-	TRBV5-4	TGTGCCAGCAGCCCAAACTTCGGTCTAGCGGGGGGTGTCGAGCAGTACTTC	CASSPNFGLAGGVEQYF
TRBJ1-6	TRBD1	-	TRBV18	TGTGCCAGCTCACCAGGGACAGGAAGCCCCGGGTCCTATAATTCACCCCTCCACTTT	CASSPGTGSPGSYNSPLHF
TRBJ1-5	TRBD1	-	TRBV19	TGTGCCAGTAGTCAATACAGGGGTTGGAATCAGCCCCAGCATTTT	CASSQYRGWNQPQHF
TRBJ2-3	-	-	TRBV5-6	TGTGCCAGCAGCTTGGCGGGCAGGGCACGAGATACGCAGTATTTT	CASSLAGRARDTQYF
TRBJ1-1	-	once	TRBV1	TGCACCAGCAGCCAAGGCAGGGTCACTGAAGCTTTCTTT	CTSSQGRVTEAFF
TRBJ1-2	TRBD1	-	TRBV5-1	TGCGCCAGCAGCTCGGAGACAGGGATGGAAGGCTACACCTTC	CASSSETGMEGYTF
TRBJ2-7	TRBD2	-	TRBV9	TGTGCCAGCAGCGTAGGGGCTAGCGGGGGGTACGAGCAGTACTTC	CASSVGASGGYEQYF
TRBJ2-5	TRBD1	-	TRBV7-3	TGTGCCAGCAGCTTGACCCGGGACAGGGGACAAGAGACCCAGTACTTC	CASSLTRDRGQETQYF
TRBJ1-3	-	-	TRBV27	TGTGCCAGCAGTTTAGGAGGGGCTGGAAACACCATATATTTT	CASSLGGAGNTIYF
TRBJ2-3	-	-	TRBV2	TGTGCCAGCACACGCTCTAGCGTTAGCACAGATACGCAGTATTTT	CASTRSSVSTDTQYF
TRBJ1-2	TRBD1	-	TRBV30	TGTGCCTGGAGTCTTACAGGGGATGATGGCTACACCTTC	CAWSLTGDDGYTF
TRBJ2-1	-	-	TRBV6-1	TGTGCCAGCAGTGAAATGGGGCAGGGTCCCTACAATGAGCAGTTCTTC	CASSEMGQGPYNEQFF
TRBJ1-2	TRBD1	-	TRBV6-7	TGTGCCAGCAGTTCCGGGACAGCAGATGGCTACACCTTC	CASSSGTADGYTF
TRBJ2-5	TRBD1	-	TRBV4-1	TGCGCCAGCAGCCAAGATGCGACAGGGGGCGAGTGGGAGACCCAGTACTTC	CASSQDATGGEWETQYF
TRBJ2-7	TRBD2	-	TRBV4-1	TGCGCCAGCAGCCGGGAGGGCAGCCTTTCCTACGAGCAGTACTTC	CASSREGSLSYEQYF
TRBJ2-7	-	once	TRBV28	TGTGCCAGCAGTTTAGGCAGATCGGGCTACGAGCAGTACTTC	CASSLGRSGYEQYF
TRBJ2-1	TRBD1	-	TRBV5-4	TGTGCCAGCAGCTTGGGGACAGGAGACTACAATGAGCAGTTCTTC	CASSLGTGDYNEQFF
TRBJ1-2	TRBD1	-	TRBV18	TGTGCCAGCTCACCATCCCGACAGGGCGACTATGGCTACACCTTC	CASSPSRQGDYGYTF
TRBJ1-1	-	-	TRBV10-3	TGTGCCATCAGTTCCTCTCCGGGGACTGAAGCTTTCTTT	CAISSSPGTEAFF
TRBJ2-1	TRBD2	-	TRBV4-2	TGTGCCAGCAGCCTGCTCGGGACTAGTGACAATGAGCAGTTCTTC	CASSLLGTSDNEQFF
TRBJ1-1	TRBD1	-	TRBV6-5	TGTGCCAGCAGAGGGACAGGGAGGGGTACTGAAGCTTTCTTT	CASRGTGRGTEAFF
TRBJ2-7	-	-	TRBV7-6	TGTGCCAGCAGCTTAAGGACTATCTCGGAGGAGCAGTACTTC	CASSLRTISEEQYF
TRBJ1-4	-	-	TRBV12-2	TGTGCAAGTCGCACCTCTCGGGGAGAAAAACTGTTTTTT	CASRTSRGEKLFF
TRBJ1-5	-	-	TRBV1	TGCACCAGCAGCCCCAGGGTTTTCAATCAGCCCCAGCATTTT	CTSSPRVFNQPQHF
TRBJ1-6	-	-	TRBV2	TGTGCCAGCAGTGACCCAGGGGACTACTCACCCCTCCACTTT	CASSDPGDYSPLHF
TRBJ2-6	-	-	TRBV21-1	TGTGCCAGCAGCCTTAGAGCCTCTGGGGCCAACGTCCTGACTTTC	CASSLRASGANVLTF
TRBJ2-2	-	-	TRBV21-1	TGTGCCAGCAGCAAAGCGGACAGGGTTCACACCGGGGAGCTGTTTTTT	CASSKADRVHTGELFF
TRBJ1-6	-	once	TRBV9	TGTGCTAGCAGCGTATCAGGGGATCATAATTCACCCCTCCACTTT	CASSVSGDHNSPLHF
TRBJ2-5	TRBD2	-	TRBV5-1	TGCGCCAGCAGCTCTGGACTAGCGGGAGCACAAGAGACCCAGTACTTC	CASSSGLAGAQETQYF
TRBJ2-7	TRBD1	-	TRBV2	TGTGCCAGCAGTGGAACGACAGGGGGCGGCTACGAGCAGTACTTC	CASSGTTGGGYEQYF
TRBJ1-1	TRBD1	-	TRBV4-3	TGCGCCAGCAGCCAAGAAATTCCCACCGGGACAGCTACCGAAGCTTTCTTT	CASSQEIPTGTATEAFF
TRBJ2-7	TRBD1	-	TRBV4-3	TGCGCCAGCAGCCAAGGAGCTCAGGGGGTGGGTGAGCAGTACTTC	CASSQGAQGVGEQYF
TRBJ2-1	-	-	TRBV4-3	TGCGCCAGCAGCCAGGGCGGGGCATACAATGAGCAGTTCTTC	CASSQGGAYNEQFF
TRBJ2-7	-	-	TRBV21-1	TGTGCCAGCAGCAAAGAGGGAGGGATCGAGCAGTACTTC	CASSKEGGIEQYF
TRBJ1-1	TRBD1	-	TRBV11-2	TGTGCCAGCAGCTTAGATGGAGAAGGTAGAAGGGACAGGTTGAACACTGAAGCTTTCTTT	CASSLDGEGRRDRLNTEAFF
TRBJ2-2	TRBD1	-	TRBV29-1	TGCAGCGTTGAGTGGCAGGGGGCGAGTGCCGGGGAGCTGTTTTTT	CSVEWQGASAGELFF
TRBJ2-1	TRBD2	-	TRBV6-5	TGTGCCAGCAGCCTAGCGGGAGGGCCAAACAATGAGCAGTTCTTC	CASSLAGGPNNEQFF
TRBJ2-3	-	few	TRBV5-1	TGCGCCAGCAGCCGGACAGACACAGATACGCAGTATTTT	CASSRTDTDTQYF
TRBJ2-3	-	-	TRBV14	TGTGCCAGCAGCCAAAGGACTATGAGGCGGTCAGATACGCAGTATTTT	CASSQRTMRRSDTQYF
TRBJ2-2	TRBD1	-	TRBV6-5	TGTGCCAGCCGGACAGGGGAAACCGGGGAGCTGTTTTTT	CASRTGETGELFF
TRBJ1-2	-	-	TRBV4-3	TGCGCCAGCAGCCAAGATCGGGGGAGCTATGGCTACACCTTC	CASSQDRGSYGYTF
TRBJ1-2	-	once	TRBV6-6	TGTGCCAGCAGTTACCAGGCAGCCTATGGCTACACCTTC	CASSYQAAYGYTF
TRBJ2-3	-	-	TRBV4-1	TGCGCCAGCAGCCAATTCATAGATACGCAGTATTTT	CASSQFIDTQYF
TRBJ2-7	-	-	TRBV6-1	TGTGCCAGCAGTGAATTTACCGGGACTGCCTACGAGCAGTACTTC	CASSEFTGTAYEQYF